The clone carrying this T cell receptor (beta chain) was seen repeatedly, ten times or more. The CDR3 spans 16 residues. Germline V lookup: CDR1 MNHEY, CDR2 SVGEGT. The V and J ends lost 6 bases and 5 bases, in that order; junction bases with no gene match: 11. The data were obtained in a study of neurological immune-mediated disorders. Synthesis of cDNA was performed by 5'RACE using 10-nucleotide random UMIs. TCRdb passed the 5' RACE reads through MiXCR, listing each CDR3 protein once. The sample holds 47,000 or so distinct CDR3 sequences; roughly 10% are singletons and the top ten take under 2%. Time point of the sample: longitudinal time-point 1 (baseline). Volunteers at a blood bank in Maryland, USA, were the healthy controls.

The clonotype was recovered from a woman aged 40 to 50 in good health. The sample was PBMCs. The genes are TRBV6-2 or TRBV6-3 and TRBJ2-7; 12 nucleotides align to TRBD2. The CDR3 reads CASSLTSGGTRDEQYF. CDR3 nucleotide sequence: TGTGCCAGCAGCTTGACTAGCGGGGGAACCAGGGACGAGCAGTACTTC.